The clone carrying this T cell receptor beta chain came up many times. Its specificity is not known. These data belong to a study of identical twins. Points from the study as a whole: An excess of low generation probability was shown by twin-shared out-of-frame alpha sequences.

There were only healthy Caucasians among the donors. The CDR3 spans 13 residues. The V end was cut by 3 bases, the J end by 3 bases, with 10 bases between. Germline V gene sequence: CDR1 SQVTM, CDR2 ANQGSEA. A universal primer site was incorporated via template switching, and the cDNA contained unique molecular identifiers. TCRdb itself ran the 5' RACE reads through MiXCR, one entry per CDR3 protein. The sample holds about 690,000 distinct CDR3 sequences, 5.5% to 6.5% seen once. V is TRBV29-1 and J is TRBJ2-3; D remains ambiguous. Specimen: naive T cells sorted from blood. This sequence originates from a man between 18 and 29 years old in good health. The CDR3 DNA is TGCAGCGTTGATTTTGGTGTAACAGATACGCAGTATTTT. Translated, it gives CSVDFGVTDTQYF.